This TCR beta chain was recorded in a study of T cell responses to AZD1222 COVID-19 vaccine. The CDR3 covers 12 residues. The germline gives CDR1 SGHDT, CDR2 YYEEEE. The germline V and J ends were trimmed by 3 bases and 4 bases, with 5 bases remaining between them. This clone was seen a handful of times. TCRdb's copy holds only in-frame clones and misses some; the assay was immunoSEQ multiplex PCR. The repertoire holds more than 60,000 clones, 75% to 90% seen once, with 24% in the top ten. The TCR originated in an adult in good health. Sequenced material: peripheral blood, taken on day 0 of AZD1222 vaccination. The chain carries TRBV5-6 and TRBJ2-1; D uncertain. CDR3 sequence reads: CASSSVYNEQFF. In DNA, the CDR3 is TGTGCCAGCAGCTCGGTATACAATGAGCAGTTCTTC.